A single sample gave rise to the 17 T cell receptor beta chains below, sequenced in a study of CD8+ T cells in alopecia areata. Indicated treatment: oral pan-JAK inhibitor, 5-10 mg twice daily. cDNA reverse transcribed from extracted RNA served as the sequencing template. Assay used: immunoSEQ multiplex PCR; TCRdb lists only in-frame clones, some missing. The sample carries more than 200,000 clones, 64% recorded once. Sample: CD4+ T cells sorted from blood, taken at week 4, from a patient treated with tofacitinib. The receptors were sampled from a human donor with alopecia areata.

The chain uses TRBV29-1 and TRBJ2-1; D not certain. Germline lookup yields CDR1 SQVTM and CDR2 ANQGSEA. CDR3 length equals 12 residues. The V and J ends lost 8 bases and 0 bases respectively, with 8 bases between them. The chain's CDR3 is CSHGSSYNEQFF. CDR3 nucleotides: TGCAGCCACGGTAGCTCCTACAATGAGCAGTTCTTC.

This chain connects TRBV20-1 to TRBJ2-4; 7 nucleotides align to TRBD2. Trimming cost V 3 bases and J 11 bases; bases outside gene matches: 1. Germline V lookup: CDR1 DFQATT, CDR2 SNEGSKA (reference sequence). The CDR3 loop spans 10 amino acids. The CDR3 DNA reads TGCAGTGCTAGTGGGAGGGTTCAGTACTTC. This translates into CSASGRVQYF.

J is TRBJ2-4 and V is TRBV30, with unresolved D. The CDR3 has 11 amino acids. The V end was cut by 0 bases, the J end by 13 bases, with 10 bases between. Per germline, CDR1 GTSNPN and CDR2 SVGIG (reference sequence). In DNA, the CDR3 is TGTGCCTGGAGTGTTGGCAGCCCGCAGTACTTC. This sequence encodes CAWSVGSPQYF.

This clone was counted between two and nine times. V and J are TRBV30 and TRBJ2-7; D not resolved. Trimming cost V 0 bases and J 9 bases, with 18 bases left between them. The CDR3 runs to 14 residues. CDR1 and CDR2 (germline): GTSNPN, SVGIG (reference sequence). The CDR3 reads CAWSVSPPTLRQYF. The CDR3 bases are TGTGCCTGGAGTGTAAGCCCCCCAACGTTACGGCAGTACTTC. Filled out from reference TRBV30 and TRBJ2-7, the complete variable domain reads SQTIHQWPATLVQPVGSPLSLECTVEGTSNPNLYWYRQAAGRGLQLLFYSVGIGQISSEVPQNLSASRPQDRQFILSSKKLLLSDSGFYLCAWSVSPPTLRQYFGPGTRLTVT.

In this sample, this clone turned up a few times. The chain combines TRBV9 with TRBJ2-5; D is uncertain. Trimming pared 4 bases from V and 1 base from J, leaving 17 bases between. Germline CDR1 SGDLS, CDR2 YYNGEE. This CDR3 region has 16 residues. For the CDR3, the DNA is TGTGCCAGCAGCCCGCGGCCTTCTGGCAGCCAAGAGACCCAGTACTTC. As protein: CASSPRPSGSQETQYF. Complete variable domain (other parts from reference TRBV9 and TRBJ2-5): DSGVTQTPKHLITATGQRVTLRCSPRSGDLSVYWYQQSLDQGLQFLIQYYNGEERAKGNILERFSAQQFPDLHSELNLSSLELGDSALYFCASSPRPSGSQETQYFGPGTRLLVL.

This chain links TRBV10-3 with TRBJ2-2, with TRBD1 matching over 7 bases. The CDR3 has 14 amino acids. J gave up 6 bases and V 8 bases, and 9 bases lay outside the gene matches. The V gene's germline CDR1 is ENHRY and CDR2 SYGVKD. This chain's CDR3 is CAIGQNQGAGELFF. In DNA form, the CDR3 reads TGTGCCATCGGCCAAAACCAGGGGGCCGGGGAGCTGTTTTTT.

This clone was counted only a few times. The chain recombines TRBV30 with TRBJ2-2, with D perhaps matching TRBD1 (5 bases). The germline V gene has CDR1 GTSNPN and CDR2 SVGIG (reference sequence). Trimming took 2 bases from V and 5 from J, leaving 15 bases between them. The CDR3 totals 15 residues. The CDR3 region has the DNA TGTGCCTGGAGTTCTAGGGCAGGGTTTACCGGGGAGCTGTTTTTT. Its translation is CAWSSRAGFTGELFF.

The genes are TRBV30 and TRBJ2-3; either TRBD1 or TRBD2 may fit D (6 bases each). The CDR3 is 19 amino acids. Trimming cost V 0 bases and J 4 bases, with 26 bases left between them. CDR1 is GTSNPN and CDR2 is SVGIG in the germline V gene (reference sequence). This CDR3 is CAWSVLDEEGGSVADTQYF. The CDR3 nucleotides are TGTGCCTGGAGTGTACTCGATGAAGAGGGGGGATCTGTAGCAGATACGCAGTATTTT.

The chain is built from TRBV5-1 and TRBJ2-3, with 9 bases fitting TRBD2. With V trimmed by 4 bases and J by 6 bases, 9 bases remained unmatched. CDR1 is SGHRS, CDR2 YFSETQ, per germline. The CDR3 loop spans 15 amino acids. CDR3: CASSPRGLAPDTQYF. DNA for the CDR3: TGCGCCAGCAGCCCAAGGGGACTAGCACCGGATACGCAGTATTTT.

The V call is TRBV15, the J call TRBJ2-5, with 11 bases matching TRBD2. Trimming at V came to 2 bases and at J to 4 bases, leaving 6 bases not matched to a gene. The CDR3 has 16 residues. Germline-derived CDR1 and CDR2 are LNHNV and YYDKDF (reference sequence). CDR3 residues: CATSRPYGLAGETQYF. CDR3 nucleotides: TGTGCCACCAGCAGACCTTACGGACTAGCGGGAGAGACCCAGTACTTC. Combining the CDR3 with reference TRBV15 and TRBJ2-5 gives the whole variable domain DAMVIQNPRYQVTQFGKPVTLSCSQTLNHNVMYWYQQKSSQAPKLLFHYYDKDFNNEADTPDNFQSRRPNTSFCFLDIRSPGLGDTAMYLCATSRPYGLAGETQYFGPGTRLLVL.

The V and J genes are TRBV5-1 and TRBJ2-6; no definite D call. This CDR3 spans 19 amino acids. Trimming shortened V by 2 bases and J by 0 bases, and 18 bases separated the two germline ends. Germline lookup yields CDR1 SGHRS and CDR2 YFSETQ. CDR3 sequence reads: CASSFISSGLPSGANVLTF. The CDR3 DNA follows: TGCGCCAGCAGCTTCATTTCTTCAGGCCTACCCTCTGGGGCCAACGTCCTGACTTTC. Full variable domain (rest looked up from reference TRBV5-1 and TRBJ2-6): KAGVTQTPRYLIKTRGQQVTLSCSPISGHRSVSWYQQTPGQGLQFLFEYFSETQRNKGNFPGRFSGRQFSNSRSEMNVSTLELGDSALYLCASSFISSGLPSGANVLTFGAGSRLTVL.

The chain joins TRBV27 to TRBJ1-2; no reliable D call. CDR3 size: 14 residues. Germline V gene data show CDR1 as MNHEY and CDR2 as SMNVEV (reference sequence). Trimming removed 2 bases from V and 4 bases from J, with 11 bases in between. CDR3 DNA: TGTGCCAGCAGTTTAGCGCAGGACCTCTATGGCTACACCTTC. It is translated as CASSLAQDLYGYTF.

V usage is TRBV7-6 and J usage is TRBJ2-5; D assignment may be TRBD1 or TRBD2 (6 bases each). V shed 5 bases and J shed 2 bases, with 15 bases lying between them. Looked up from germline, CDR1 is SGHVS and CDR2 is FNYEAQ. The CDR3 is 15 amino acids. The CDR3 region is CASSRGGSGQETQYF. The DNA of the CDR3 is TGTGCCAGCAGCCGAGGGGGGTCGGGACAAGAGACCCAGTACTTC.

This chain links TRBV7-2 with TRBJ1-2; a weak D match, TRBD1 (6 bases). Trimming took 4 bases from V and 2 from J, leaving 11 bases between them. This CDR3 has 14 residues. The germline gives CDR1 SGHTA, CDR2 FQGNSA. The CDR3 here is CASSYTTGNYGYTF. CDR3 nucleotide sequence: TGTGCCAGCAGCTACACGACAGGAAACTATGGCTACACCTTC.

The chain carries TRBV30 and TRBJ2-7, with 9 bases matching TRBD2. Germline V CDR1 and CDR2: GTSNPN, SVGIG (reference sequence). V shed 0 bases and J 1 base; nucleotides not matched to a gene: 10. This CDR3 region has 17 residues. The CDR3 here is CAWSVSLTSGQSYEQYF. The CDR3 nucleotides are TGTGCCTGGAGTGTGTCCTTGACTAGCGGACAGTCCTACGAGCAGTACTTC.

The table lists this clone with a few counts. This chain joins TRBV7-2 and TRBJ1-1; D is uncertain. V shed 2 bases and J shed 11 bases, with 12 bases lying between them. The CDR3 loop spans 12 amino acids. Germline V gene lookup returns CDR1 SGHTA and CDR2 FQGNSA. The CDR3 loop reads CASSLQAFGAFF. The CDR3 bases are TGTGCCAGCAGCTTACAAGCCTTCGGCGCTTTCTTT.

The chain couples TRBV7-9 to TRBJ2-1, with 10 bases identical to TRBD1. This CDR3 comprises 19 residues. The V and J ends lost 5 bases and 4 bases, in that order; junction bases with no gene match: 17. Germline V CDR1 and CDR2: SEHNR, FQNEAQ (reference sequence). CDR3 in DNA: TGTGCCAGCAGCCTCCGAAATGCCCGGGACAGGGGCTTGTACAATGAGCAGTTCTTC. It translates to CASSLRNARDRGLYNEQFF.